These 21 T cell receptor beta chains were sequenced from one sample in a study of cytomegalovirus exposure and HLA in healthy donors. A multiplex PCR was run with 60 Vbeta primers and 13 Jbeta primers. Sequencing used immunoSEQ multiplex PCR; TCRdb keeps in-frame clones, though not all of them. The sample contains approximately 170,000 clones, 85% of which appear only once. Sequenced input: PBMCs. The receptors stem from a boy between 2 and 10 years old in good health and CMV-seronegative.

The chain is built from TRBV4-1 and TRBJ2-5; D is ambiguous. The CDR3 covers 15 residues. Germline CDR1 is MGHRA and CDR2 is YSYEKL. Trimming cost V 4 bases and J 1 base, with 13 bases left between them. In nucleotides, the CDR3 is TGCGCCAGCAGCCCACTGGGCCTACCCCAAGAGACCCAGTACTTC. Translating it yields CASSPLGLPQETQYF.

The J gene is TRBJ1-6, the V gene TRBV15; the D gene is possibly TRBD1 (5 bases). Germline V lookup: CDR1 LNHNV, CDR2 YYDKDF (reference sequence). V shed 5 bases and J shed 4 bases, with 9 bases lying between them. The CDR3 is made up of 14 amino acids. The CDR3 loop reads CATSLGGYNSPLHF. In nucleotides, the CDR3 is TGTGCCACCAGCCTGGGGGGGTATAATTCACCCCTCCACTTT.

Points on this clone: Sequence at one end of the junction differs from germline and may be a read error. The V and J genes are TRBV7-9 and TRBJ2-7; 12 positions agree with TRBD2. In germline, CDR1 is SEHNR, CDR2 FQNEAQ (reference sequence). The length of the CDR3 is 16 residues. The CDR3, as DNA: TGTTCCAGCAGCTACTGGGGGACTAGCGGGTTTAGCGAGCAGTACTTC. The encoded protein is CSSSYWGTSGFSEQYF.

This chain connects TRBV5-5 to TRBJ1-3; tentative D call: TRBD1 (5 bases). The CDR3 spans 16 residues. From germline, CDR1 is SGHKS and CDR2 YYEKEE (reference sequence). V lost 2 bases to trimming and J lost 0 bases, with 12 bases between them. This CDR3 is CASSFLTDVSGNTIYF. In DNA form, the CDR3 reads TGTGCCAGCAGCTTTTTGACAGACGTCTCTGGAAACACCATATATTTT.

The rearrangement joins TRBV7-6 to TRBJ2-2; 10 bases fit TRBD1. In germline, CDR1 is SGHVS, CDR2 FNYEAQ. There are 15 residues in the CDR3. V was pared by 5 bases and J by 6 bases, with 6 bases of the junction left unmatched. The CDR3 protein is CASSGMTGGPGELFF. In nucleotides, the CDR3 is TGTGCCAGCAGCGGTATGACAGGGGGCCCCGGGGAGCTGTTTTTT.

This chain links TRBV29-1 with TRBJ2-1, with 12 nucleotides matching TRBD2. CDR3 size: 20 residues. V was clipped by 0 bases and J by 6 bases; unmatched bases: 18. Per germline, CDR1 SQVTM and CDR2 ANQGSEA. The CDR3 sequence: CSVEDLQPSGRALVSNEQFF. The DNA for the CDR3 is TGCAGCGTTGAAGATCTTCAGCCTAGCGGGAGGGCCTTAGTCTCCAATGAGCAGTTCTTC.

This clone was counted a single time. The V call is TRBV5-1, the J call TRBJ2-6; 10 bases are a match to TRBD2. This CDR3 has 17 amino acids. The V and J ends lost 1 base and 4 bases, in that order; junction bases with no gene match: 5. The germline V gene has CDR1 SGHRS and CDR2 YFSETQ. CDR3 in amino acids: CASSLLLAGVGANVLTF. The CDR3 DNA follows: TGCGCCAGCAGCTTGTTGCTAGCGGGGGTCGGGGCCAACGTCCTGACTTTC. The complete variable domain, with remaining parts taken from reference TRBV5-1 and TRBJ2-6, reads KAGVTQTPRYLIKTRGQQVTLSCSPISGHRSVSWYQQTPGQGLQFLFEYFSETQRNKGNFPGRFSGRQFSNSRSEMNVSTLELGDSALYLCASSLLLAGVGANVLTFGAGSRLTVL.

J is TRBJ2-2 and V is TRBV27; 7 nucleotides align to TRBD2. The CDR3 is 15 residues long. Trimming removed 3 bases from V and 2 bases from J; junction bases left unmatched: 3. CDR1 is MNHEY, CDR2 SMNVEV, per germline (reference sequence). DNA of the CDR3: TGTGCCAGCAGTTTCGGGGGGACTAACACCGGGGAGCTGTTTTTT. Translated: CASSFGGTNTGELFF.

The chain joins TRBV6-1 to TRBJ2-1, with D possibly being TRBD1 (6 bases). This CDR3 contains 12 residues. Per germline, CDR1 MNHNS and CDR2 SASEGT. Trimming left V 0 bases short and J 9 bases short, with 6 bases between. Written as DNA, the CDR3 is TGTGCCAGCAGTGAAGCGGGGGCTGAGCAGTTCTTC. Its translation: CASSEAGAEQFF.

This clone has a handful of counts. J is TRBJ2-5 and V is TRBV28; possibly TRBD2 for D (6 bases). There are 14 residues in the CDR3. Trimming removed 3 bases at V and 1 base at J, with 9 bases between. The germline gives CDR1 MDHEN, CDR2 SYDVKM. The CDR3 is CASSFLGGQETQYF. In nucleotides, the CDR3 is TGTGCCAGCAGTTTTTTGGGGGGCCAAGAGACCCAGTACTTC.

A remark on this clone: Additional DNA sequences in this sample encode the identical CDR3. The chain recombines TRBV5-1 with TRBJ1-1; maybe TRBD1 (5 bases). Trimming took off 1 base at V and 1 base at J, with 5 bases between the two ends. The CDR3 runs to 13 residues. Germline values: CDR1 SGHRS, CDR2 YFSETQ. CDR3 DNA sequence: TGCGCCAGCAGCTTGACAGGGAACACTGAAGCTTTCTTT. Protein product: CASSLTGNTEAFF.

The rearrangement uses TRBV11-2 and TRBJ2-3; D might be TRBD2 (6 bases). CDR3 length: 16 amino acids. The V end was cut by 1 base, the J end by 1 base, with 12 bases between. Germline lookup yields CDR1 SGHAT and CDR2 FQNNGV. This CDR3 reads CASSLGGEFGTDTQYF. CDR3 sequence (DNA): TGTGCCAGCAGCTTAGGGGGGGAGTTTGGCACAGATACGCAGTATTTT.

The chain joins TRBV6-1 to TRBJ2-7; 11 positions agree with TRBD1. Germline V gene lookup returns CDR1 MNHNS and CDR2 SASEGT. The CDR3 totals 17 residues. After removal of 4 bases from V and 7 bases from J, the junction contained 15 bases not matched to a gene. This chain's CDR3 is CASSGRPPGQGGEEQYV. The DNA for the CDR3 is TGTGCCAGCAGTGGCCGCCCTCCGGGACAGGGGGGTGAGGAGCAGTACGTC.

This clone has just one count. V and J are TRBV7-2 and TRBJ1-1, with D tentatively TRBD1 (5 bases). Trimming took 3 bases from V and 4 from J, leaving 15 bases between them. The CDR3 runs to 15 residues. Germline V gene data show CDR1 as SGHTA and CDR2 as FQGNSA. CDR3 in amino acids: CASSFPLGVVTEAFF. The CDR3 bases are TGTGCCAGCAGCTTCCCTTTAGGGGTGGTCACTGAAGCTTTCTTT.

Here the CDR3 reads CASSLWRRGYGYTF. Written as DNA, the CDR3 is TGTGCCAGCAGCTTATGGCGGCGGGGCTATGGCTACACCTTC. The chain links TRBV13 to TRBJ1-2; D ambiguous. V gave up 2 bases and J gave up 4 bases, with 11 bases separating them. This CDR3 comprises 14 residues. Germline CDR1 and CDR2: PRHDT and FYEKMQ (reference sequence).

This chain joins TRBV28 and TRBJ1-4, with D possibly matching TRBD1 (5 bases). The ends were cut back, 1 base at V and 7 bases at J, with 13 bases in the middle. The CDR3 length is 15 residues. Germline CDR1 is MDHEN and CDR2 is SYDVKM. CDR3 in DNA: TGTGCCAGCAGTTTATCTAGAAGGGGCAGTGAAAAACTGTTTTTT. Protein: CASSLSRRGSEKLFF.

V is TRBV11-2 and J is TRBJ1-1; 10 nucleotides agree with TRBD1. There are 14 residues in the CDR3. Trimming took 4 bases from V and 11 from J; bases not matched to a gene: 10. Germline CDR1 SGHAT, CDR2 FQNNGV. The CDR3 here is CASSSGTGVYRAFF. CDR3 sequence (DNA): TGTGCCAGCAGCTCCGGGACAGGGGTGTATCGGGCTTTCTTT.

The chain employs TRBV11-2 and TRBJ2-1, with a possible D match to TRBD1 (7 bases). The germline V gene has CDR1 SGHAT and CDR2 FQNNGV. This CDR3 has 16 residues. Trimming cost V 5 bases and J 2 bases, with 16 bases left between them. CDR3 nucleotide sequence: TGTGCCAGCAGCGCCCTCAGGGGGAGGACCTACAATGAGCAGTTCTTC. Protein product: CASSALRGRTYNEQFF.

The chain couples TRBV6-5 to TRBJ2-7, with D possibly being TRBD1 (5 bases). Per germline, CDR1 MNHEY and CDR2 SVGAGI. V was shortened by 6 bases and J by 0 bases, with 15 bases between the two germline ends. CDR3 size: 15 residues. The CDR3 DNA follows: TGTGCCAGCAGCCCCGGTAGGGGCTTCTCCTACGAGCAGTACTTC. This codes for CASSPGRGFSYEQYF.

The CDR3 reads CASSESRAGGYTF. The CDR3 region has the DNA TGCGCCAGCAGTGAGTCGCGGGCGGGGGGCTACACCTTC. This chain joins TRBV10-2 and TRBJ1-2; no definite D call. V was trimmed by 0 bases and J by 8 bases, leaving 10 bases between them. The CDR3 is 13 residues long. Per germline, CDR1 WSHSY and CDR2 SAAADI.

V and J are TRBV6-5 and TRBJ1-1, with D possibly matching TRBD1 (5 bases). Trimming pared 5 bases from V and 8 bases from J, leaving 15 bases between. Germline V gene data show CDR1 as MNHEY and CDR2 as SVGAGI. The CDR3 is 13 residues long. The CDR3 DNA sequence: TGTGCCAGCAGTGAAGCTCAACGGACAGAAGCTTTCTTT. It encodes CASSEAQRTEAFF.